This TCR beta chain derives from a study of blood T cell repertoires in COVID-19 (dated by TCRdb to about 2020). For context, the study as a whole: Samples covering the acute and convalescent phases of COVID-19 were provided by collaborators in the United States, Italy and Spain. The prospective study material was composed of cDNA or gDNA derived from T cells, B-cell-depleted T cells, or PBMCs. Subjects who had been exposed to COVID-19, were actively infected with it, or had recovered from it provided the deeply sampled blood TCRbeta repertoires that made up the dataset. The repertoires were made available in a free public database intended to serve as a resource for research on the immune response to SARS-CoV-2. Samples came from the ongoing ImmuneRACE study (first 160 participants) plus 1,254 subjects from 6 global collaborators. The sample metadata nearly always contained a de-identified subject ID, COVID-19 status, age in years and sex. Where available, HLA class I and class II types were taken from metadata supplied by the sample provider and were not determined by assay-based typing.

The study at large found these results: The quantity of clinical and demographic metadata differed by source and by participant and was supplied without curation.

The immunoSEQ Assay, a bias-controlled multiplex PCR, was used to amplify TCRbeta CDR3 regions from genomic DNA. Per the authors' processing: The number of nucleated cells in each sample was estimated from the amplification of reference gene primers within the assay. Sequence reads were collapsed and filtered to measure the absolute abundance of every unique TCRbeta CDR3 rearrangement. For each sample, productive Simpson clonality was calculated as the square root of Simpson's diversity index across productive rearrangements. TCRdb's version of the immuneACCESS table is confined to in-frame rearrangements and falls short of the full clone set. An unresolved V gene accounts for under half of the shortfall where checked; the remainder is of unknown origin. From that table come the V and J calls and clone size; the DNA was used to work out D and trimming. For this sample there are approximately 180,000 clones; roughly nine tenths appear just once. The ten biggest clones cover around a fifth of the sample.

CDR1 is given as LNHDA and CDR2 as SQIVND, both from the germline V gene (reference sequence). V and J are trimmed by 4 bases and 4 bases, and the gene matches miss 14 bases of the junction. From the cysteine up to the phenylalanine, the CDR3 has a length of 17 residues. Only the CDR3 portion is preserved as DNA: 51 bases, with reading frame beginning at the first base. Of note for this clone: This clone's antigen is unknown. No base quality information exists; no much larger clone differs at one position.

Collaborating institutions collected whole blood in K2EDTA tubes following their own protocols. For TCRbeta analysis, collaborators shipped samples as frozen whole blood, isolated PBMCs, or DNA extracted from either of those sample types. The sequence was collected from a man between 60 and 75 years old with active or convalescent COVID-19. The sample was peripheral blood. The chain employs TRBV19 and TRBJ1-2; the junction holds 8 bases that match TRBD1. The nucleotide sequence reads as follows: TGTGCCAGTAGTACCACTACAGGGCAGGGGGCGAGCTATGGCTACACCTTC. This codes for CASSTTTGQGASYGYTF.